These T cell receptor beta chains were read from a single sample in a study of immune heterogeneity within non-small cell lung tumors. TCRdb re-called the multiplex PCR reads with MiXCR, one entry per CDR3 protein. Among about 2,600 distinct CDR3 sequences listed, roughly 17% were seen once. The sequenced material came from lung tumor tissue. The receptors come from a woman between 50 and 59 years old with non-small cell lung cancer. Each CDR3 is given without its conserved first and last residue. Fields, in order: CDR3 protein, clone size, V gene. The size entry is marked missing in some rows and otherwise reads once, few, many or a size class.

cdr3_aa: ASSRVGSYNEQF; clone_size: medium-sized; v_call: TRBV28
cdr3_aa: ASGGGFMGTQY; clone_size: medium-sized; v_call: TRBV10-3
cdr3_aa: ASSRLPTGFSYEQY; clone_size: medium-sized; v_call: TRBV6-1
cdr3_aa: ASSLERGPNSPLH; clone_size: .; v_call: TRBV6-1
cdr3_aa: ASSPSGQGSYAQC; clone_size: .; v_call: TRBV11-1
cdr3_aa: ASSGYEQY; clone_size: large; v_call: TRBV28
cdr3_aa: ASSIPGTGRSEQY; clone_size: medium-sized; v_call: TRBV7-2
cdr3_aa: ATSGAQGSTNEELF; clone_size: .; v_call: TRBV15
cdr3_aa: ASSLAPLNADTQY; clone_size: medium-sized; v_call: TRBV7-2
cdr3_aa: ASSYAPGAGETQY; clone_size: few; v_call: TRBV7-2
cdr3_aa: ANSRTGEVGELF; clone_size: .; v_call: TRBV5-1
cdr3_aa: TSGGHTDTQY; clone_size: medium-sized; v_call: TRBV29-1
cdr3_aa: SARDGTGQETQY; clone_size: medium-sized; v_call: TRBV20-1